This T cell receptor (beta chain) was obtained from a study of cytomegalovirus exposure and HLA in healthy donors. Findings of the study overall: In a later analysis, TCR beta V- and J-gene trimming showed a link to a missense DCLRE1C variant.

Vbeta (60) and Jbeta (13) primers were used in the PCR. Assay used: immunoSEQ multiplex PCR; TCRdb lists only in-frame clones, some missing. The listing contains some 30,000 clones. Germline V lookup: CDR1 MGHRA, CDR2 YSYEKL. Trimming took 1 base from V and 7 from J, leaving 14 bases between them. The CDR3 is made up of 14 amino acids. On this clone: Its antigen is not known.

The TCR originated in a female donor in good health and CMV-seronegative. The V gene is TRBV4-1, the J gene TRBJ2-7; perhaps TRBD1 as D (6 bases). Sequencing used PBMCs. This CDR3 is CASSQGPERGEQYF. The DNA for the CDR3 is TGCGCCAGCAGCCAAGGGCCGGAAAGGGGGGAGCAGTACTTC.